The 10 T cell receptor beta chains below come from one sample, sequenced in a study of pediatric ulcerative colitis. The data were produced by immunoSEQ multiplex PCR, yet TCRdb's version contains in-frame clones alone and is incomplete. Of 64,000 or so clones in the sample, just over 75% were seen once. Source material: blood. The receptors were gathered from a boy younger than 18 with moderate ulcerative colitis.

A single count supports this clone. The chain recombines TRBV9 with TRBJ2-2, with 7 bases that match TRBD1. The CDR3 length is 14 residues. V was pared by 4 bases and J by 0 bases, with 0 bases of the junction left unmatched. Germline V gene lookup returns CDR1 SGDLS and CDR2 YYNGEE. The CDR3 region is CASSQGANTGELFF. In nucleotides, the CDR3 is TGTGCCAGCAGCCAGGGGGCGAACACCGGGGAGCTGTTTTTT.

V and J are TRBV30 and TRBJ1-2, with unresolved D. The CDR3 has 14 residues. V was clipped by 1 base and J by 2 bases, with 11 bases between them. CDR1 and CDR2 (germline): GTSNPN, SVGIG (reference sequence). CDR3 amino acids: CAWSETFRNYGYTF. In DNA, the CDR3 is TGTGCCTGGAGTGAGACCTTCCGAAACTATGGCTACACCTTC.

The CDR3 is CASSLNRGGNTEAFF. As DNA, the CDR3 is TGTGCCAGCAGCCTCAACAGGGGAGGGAACACTGAAGCTTTCTTT. V and J are TRBV11-2 and TRBJ1-1; the match to TRBD1 covers 7 bases. Germline trimming cut 5 bases from V and 1 base from J; bases unmatched to any gene: 7. Germline CDR1 SGHAT, CDR2 FQNNGV. CDR3 length equals 15 residues.

The chain recombines TRBV6-4 with TRBJ1-5, with 7 bases aligning to TRBD1. The CDR3 is made up of 13 amino acids. The germline gives CDR1 MRHNA, CDR2 SNTAGT. V lost 6 bases, J lost 5 bases, and 4 bases stayed unmatched. DNA for the CDR3: TGTGCCAGCAGCCGGGACAGCGATCAGCCCCAGCATTTT. It specifies CASSRDSDQPQHF.

This clone was seen a few times. The V gene is TRBV6-5, the J gene TRBJ1-5; D possibly corresponds to TRBD1 (5 bases). Germline values: CDR1 MNHEY, CDR2 SVGAGI. Between the trimmed V and J ends, which lost 6 bases and 2 bases, there was a span of 14 bases. This CDR3 is built from 15 residues. The CDR3 sequence: CASRPTGHGNQPQHF. Written as DNA, the CDR3 is TGTGCCAGCAGACCCACAGGTCATGGCAATCAGCCCCAGCATTTT.

The J gene is TRBJ1-2, the V gene TRBV5-1; possibly TRBD1 for D (6 bases). V lost 0 bases and J lost 4, with 13 bases in between. In germline, CDR1 is SGHRS, CDR2 YFSETQ. This CDR3 spans 15 amino acids. Here the CDR3 DNA reads TGCGCCAGCAGCTTGGCGGTCAGGGGTGGCTATGGCTACACCTTC. Protein product: CASSLAVRGGYGYTF.

This clone was detected only once. The chain recombines TRBV27 with TRBJ2-2; possible D gene TRBD2, 7 bases. Trimming cost V 3 bases and J 5 bases, with 13 bases left between them. The CDR3 is made up of 15 amino acids. Germline V gives CDR1 MNHEY, CDR2 SMNVEV (reference sequence). This chain's CDR3 is CASSFGGRLTGELFF. In DNA form, the CDR3 reads TGTGCCAGCAGTTTCGGGGGGCGCTTAACCGGGGAGCTGTTTTTT.

This chain's CDR3 is CASSPTPRDRPFGNTIYF. The CDR3 DNA follows: TGTGCCAGCTCCCCGACGCCTCGGGACAGGCCTTTCGGAAACACCATATATTTT. The genes are TRBV18 and TRBJ1-3; TRBD1 matches 8 bases. From germline, CDR1 is KGHSH and CDR2 LQKENI. Trimming took 6 bases from V and 4 from J; bases not matched to a gene: 17. The CDR3 covers 18 residues.

This clone was observed a handful of times. This chain links TRBV7-2 with TRBJ1-1, with a possible D match to TRBD1 (5 bases). Germline CDR1 is SGHTA and CDR2 is FQGNSA. CDR3 length: 12 residues. V lost 5 bases to trimming and J lost 10 bases, with 14 bases between them. The CDR3 nucleotides read TGTGCCAGCAGCCCTCGGCCCCAGGGAGCTTTCTTT. Translating gives CASSPRPQGAFF.

V gene TRBV9 combines with J gene TRBJ1-2; D possibly corresponds to TRBD1 (5 bases). The germline CDR1 and CDR2 sequences are SGDLS and YYNGEE. Trimming left V 0 bases short and J 4 bases short, with 10 bases between. The CDR3 runs 14 residues. For the CDR3, the DNA is TGTGCCAGCAGCGTAGACAGGCCCCCCTATGGCTACACCTTC. Protein: CASSVDRPPYGYTF.